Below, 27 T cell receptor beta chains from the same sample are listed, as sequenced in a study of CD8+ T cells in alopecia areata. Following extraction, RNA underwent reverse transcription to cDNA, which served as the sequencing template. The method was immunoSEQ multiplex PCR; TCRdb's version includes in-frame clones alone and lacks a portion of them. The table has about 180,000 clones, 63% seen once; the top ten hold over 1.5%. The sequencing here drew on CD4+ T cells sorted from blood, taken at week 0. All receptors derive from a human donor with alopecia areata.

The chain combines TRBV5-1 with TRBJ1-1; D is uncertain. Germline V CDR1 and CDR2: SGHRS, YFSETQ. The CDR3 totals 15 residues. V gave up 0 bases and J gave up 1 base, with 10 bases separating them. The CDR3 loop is CASSLVGGSNTEAFF. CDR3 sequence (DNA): TGCGCCAGCAGCTTGGTCGGAGGGTCGAACACTGAAGCTTTCTTT.

The CDR3 protein is CASSAGQGNGYTF. In DNA, the CDR3 is TGTGCCAGCAGTGCGGGACAGGGGAATGGCTACACCTTC. The rearrangement links TRBV25-1 to TRBJ1-2; 10 nucleotides match TRBD1. Germline V gene lookup returns CDR1 MGHDK and CDR2 SYGVNS. Trimming removed 4 bases from V and 6 bases from J; junction bases left unmatched: 2. This CDR3 comprises 13 residues.

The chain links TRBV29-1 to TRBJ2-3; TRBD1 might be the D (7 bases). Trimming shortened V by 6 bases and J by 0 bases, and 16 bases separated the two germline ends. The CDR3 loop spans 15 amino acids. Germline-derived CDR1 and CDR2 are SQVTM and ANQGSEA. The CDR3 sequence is CSVAGQTISTDTQYF. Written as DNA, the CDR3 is TGCAGCGTCGCGGGACAGACTATAAGCACAGATACGCAGTATTTT.

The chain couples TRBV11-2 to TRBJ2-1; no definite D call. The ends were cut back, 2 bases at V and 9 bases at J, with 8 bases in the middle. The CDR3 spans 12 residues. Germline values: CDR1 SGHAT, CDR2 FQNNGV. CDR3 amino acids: CASSLSVIEQFF. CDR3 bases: TGTGCCAGCAGCTTATCGGTCATTGAGCAGTTCTTC.

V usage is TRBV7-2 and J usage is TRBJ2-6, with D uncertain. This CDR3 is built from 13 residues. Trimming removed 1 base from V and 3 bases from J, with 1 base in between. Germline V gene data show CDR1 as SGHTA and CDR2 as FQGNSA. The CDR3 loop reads CASSLVGANVLTF. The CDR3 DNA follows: TGTGCCAGCAGCTTAGTTGGGGCCAACGTCCTGACTTTC.

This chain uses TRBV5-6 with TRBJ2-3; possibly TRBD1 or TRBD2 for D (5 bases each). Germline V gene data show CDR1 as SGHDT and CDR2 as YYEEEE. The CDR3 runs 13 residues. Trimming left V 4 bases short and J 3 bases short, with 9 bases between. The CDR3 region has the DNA TGTGCCAGCAGCCAGGGACCTACAGATACGCAGTATTTT. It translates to CASSQGPTDTQYF.

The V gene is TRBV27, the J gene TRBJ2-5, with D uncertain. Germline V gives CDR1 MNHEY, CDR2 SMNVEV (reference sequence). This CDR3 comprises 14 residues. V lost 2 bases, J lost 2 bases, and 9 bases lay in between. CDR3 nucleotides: TGTGCCAGCAGTTTAAGTCGGCCACAAGAGACCCAGTACTTC. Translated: CASSLSRPQETQYF.

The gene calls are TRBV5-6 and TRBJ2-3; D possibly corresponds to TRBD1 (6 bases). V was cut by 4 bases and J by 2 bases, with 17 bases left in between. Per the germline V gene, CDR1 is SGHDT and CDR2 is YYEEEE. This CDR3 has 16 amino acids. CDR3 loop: CASSGDHRDITDTQYF. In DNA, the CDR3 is TGTGCCAGCAGCGGGGACCACCGGGACATCACAGATACGCAGTATTTT.

The DNA of the CDR3 is TGTGCCAGCAGTCCGCGGACAGGTAGTGGCAATCAGCCCCAGCATTTT. Translation gives CASSPRTGSGNQPQHF. The chain carries TRBV27 and TRBJ1-5; 7 bases agree with TRBD1. V was pared by 5 bases and J by 2 bases, with 9 bases of the junction left unmatched. CDR1 is MNHEY and CDR2 is SMNVEV in the germline V gene (reference sequence). This CDR3 spans 16 amino acids.

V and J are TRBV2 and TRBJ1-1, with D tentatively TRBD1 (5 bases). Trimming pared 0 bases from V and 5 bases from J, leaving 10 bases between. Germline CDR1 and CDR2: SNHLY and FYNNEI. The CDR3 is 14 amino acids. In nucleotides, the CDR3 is TGTGCCAGCAGTGAAGCAGGACGGGGGACTGAAGCTTTCTTT. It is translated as CASSEAGRGTEAFF.

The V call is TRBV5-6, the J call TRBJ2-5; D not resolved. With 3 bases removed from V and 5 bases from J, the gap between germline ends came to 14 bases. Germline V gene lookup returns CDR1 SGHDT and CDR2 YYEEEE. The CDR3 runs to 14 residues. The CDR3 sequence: CASSSALVRETQYF. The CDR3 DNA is TGTGCCAGCAGCTCGGCCCTAGTGAGGGAGACCCAGTACTTC. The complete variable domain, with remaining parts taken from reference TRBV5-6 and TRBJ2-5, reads DAGVTQSPTHLIKTRGQQVTLRCSPKSGHDTVSWYQQALGQGPQFIFQYYEEEERQRGNFPDRFSGHQFPNYSSELNVNALLLGDSALYLCASSSALVRETQYFGPGTRLLVL.

CDR3 sequence: CASSSEGHNTEAFF. The CDR3 DNA is TGCGCCAGCAGCTCGGAGGGTCACAACACTGAAGCTTTCTTT. The chain combines TRBV5-1 with TRBJ1-1; D not certain. The length of the CDR3 is 14 residues. V was shortened by 3 bases and J by 2 bases, with 11 bases between the two germline ends. The V gene's germline CDR1 is SGHRS and CDR2 YFSETQ.

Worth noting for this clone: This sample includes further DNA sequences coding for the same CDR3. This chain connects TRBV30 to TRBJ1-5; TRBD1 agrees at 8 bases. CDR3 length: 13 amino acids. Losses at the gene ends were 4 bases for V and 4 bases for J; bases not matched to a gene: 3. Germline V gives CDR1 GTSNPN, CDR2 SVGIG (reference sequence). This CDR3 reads CAWTGGDNQPQHF. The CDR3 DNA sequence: TGTGCCTGGACAGGGGGCGATAATCAGCCCCAGCATTTT.

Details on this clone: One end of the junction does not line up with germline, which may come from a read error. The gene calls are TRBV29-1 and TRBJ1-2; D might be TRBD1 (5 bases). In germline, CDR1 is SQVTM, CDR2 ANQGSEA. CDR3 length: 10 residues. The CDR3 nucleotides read TGCAGCGCAGGGACGATACCGACCGCCTTC. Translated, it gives CSAGTIPTAF.

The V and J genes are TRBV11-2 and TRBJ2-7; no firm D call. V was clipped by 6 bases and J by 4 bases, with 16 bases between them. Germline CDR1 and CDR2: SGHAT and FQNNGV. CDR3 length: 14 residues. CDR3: CASSYPAPPYEQYF. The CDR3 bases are TGTGCCAGCAGTTACCCGGCCCCTCCTTACGAGCAGTACTTC.

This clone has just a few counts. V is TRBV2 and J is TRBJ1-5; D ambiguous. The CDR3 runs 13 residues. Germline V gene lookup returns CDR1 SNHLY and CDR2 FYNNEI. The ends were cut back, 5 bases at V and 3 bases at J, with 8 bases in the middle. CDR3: CASSKGYNQPQHF. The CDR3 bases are TGTGCCAGCAGTAAAGGGTACAATCAGCCCCAGCATTTT.

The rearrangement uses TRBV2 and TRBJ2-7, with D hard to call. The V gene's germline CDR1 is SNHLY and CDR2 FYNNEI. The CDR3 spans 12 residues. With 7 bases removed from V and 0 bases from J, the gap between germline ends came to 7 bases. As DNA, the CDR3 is TGTGCCAGCATTGGGGACTCCTACGAGCAGTACTTC. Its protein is CASIGDSYEQYF.

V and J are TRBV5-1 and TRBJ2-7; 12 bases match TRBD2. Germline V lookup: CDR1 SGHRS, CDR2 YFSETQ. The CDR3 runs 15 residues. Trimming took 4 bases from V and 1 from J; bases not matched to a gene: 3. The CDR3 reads CASSSGLAGSYEQYF. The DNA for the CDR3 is TGCGCCAGCAGCAGTGGACTAGCGGGATCCTACGAGCAGTACTTC.

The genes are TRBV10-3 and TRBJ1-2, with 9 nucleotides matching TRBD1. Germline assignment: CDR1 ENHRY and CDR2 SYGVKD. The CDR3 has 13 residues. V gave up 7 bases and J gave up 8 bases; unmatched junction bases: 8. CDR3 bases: TGTGCCATCACCTGGGACAGGGAAAAGGGCTACACCTTC. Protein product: CAITWDREKGYTF.

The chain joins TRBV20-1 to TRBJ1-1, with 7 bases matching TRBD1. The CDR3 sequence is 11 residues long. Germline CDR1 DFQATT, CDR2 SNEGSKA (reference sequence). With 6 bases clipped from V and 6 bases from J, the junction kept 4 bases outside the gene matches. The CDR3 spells CSATDRAEAFF. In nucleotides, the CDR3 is TGCAGTGCGACCGACAGGGCTGAAGCTTTCTTT.

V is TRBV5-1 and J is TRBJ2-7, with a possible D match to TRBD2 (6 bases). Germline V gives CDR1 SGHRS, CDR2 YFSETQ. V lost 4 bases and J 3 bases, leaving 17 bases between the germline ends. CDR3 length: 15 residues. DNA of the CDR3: TGCGCCAGCAGCCCGACCGGGCTGGGGGGCTACGAGCAGTACTTC. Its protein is CASSPTGLGGYEQYF.

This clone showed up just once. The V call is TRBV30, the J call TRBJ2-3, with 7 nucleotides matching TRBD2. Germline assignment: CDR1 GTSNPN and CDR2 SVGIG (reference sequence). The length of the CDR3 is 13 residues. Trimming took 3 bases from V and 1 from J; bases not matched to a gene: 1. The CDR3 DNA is TGTGCCTGGAGGAGCGGGGGCACAGATACGCAGTATTTT. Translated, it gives CAWRSGGTDTQYF.

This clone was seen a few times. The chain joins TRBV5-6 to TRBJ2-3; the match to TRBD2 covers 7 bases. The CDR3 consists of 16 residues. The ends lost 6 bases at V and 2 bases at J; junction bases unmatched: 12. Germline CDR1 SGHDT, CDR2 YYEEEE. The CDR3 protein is CASTEVGAGHTDTQYF. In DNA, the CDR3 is TGTGCCAGCACCGAGGTAGGAGCGGGGCACACAGATACGCAGTATTTT.

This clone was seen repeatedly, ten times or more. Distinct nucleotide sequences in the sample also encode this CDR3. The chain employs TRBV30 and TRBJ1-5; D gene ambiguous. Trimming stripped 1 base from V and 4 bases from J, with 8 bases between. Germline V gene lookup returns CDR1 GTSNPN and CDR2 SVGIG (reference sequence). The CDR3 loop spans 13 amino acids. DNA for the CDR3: TGTGCCTGGAGTGGGGGTGATAATCAGCCCCAGCATTTT. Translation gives CAWSGGDNQPQHF.

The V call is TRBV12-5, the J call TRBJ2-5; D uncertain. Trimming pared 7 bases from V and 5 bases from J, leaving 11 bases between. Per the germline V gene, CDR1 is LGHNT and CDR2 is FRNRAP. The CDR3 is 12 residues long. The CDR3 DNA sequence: TGTGCTAGTGCCCTCTATGGGGAGACCCAGTACTTC. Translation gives CASALYGETQYF.

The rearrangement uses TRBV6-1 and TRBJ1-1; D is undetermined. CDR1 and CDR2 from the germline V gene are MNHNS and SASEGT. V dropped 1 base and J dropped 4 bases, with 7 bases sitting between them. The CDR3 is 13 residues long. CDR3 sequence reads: CASSEGGATEAFF. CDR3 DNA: TGTGCCAGCAGTGAAGGGGGAGCCACTGAAGCTTTCTTT.

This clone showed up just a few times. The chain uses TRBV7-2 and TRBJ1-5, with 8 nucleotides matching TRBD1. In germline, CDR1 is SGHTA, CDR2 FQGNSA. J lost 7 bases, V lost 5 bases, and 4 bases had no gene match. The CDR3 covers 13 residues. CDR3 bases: TGTGCCAGCAGCGGGAGACAGGGGCAGCCCCAGCATTTT. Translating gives CASSGRQGQPQHF.